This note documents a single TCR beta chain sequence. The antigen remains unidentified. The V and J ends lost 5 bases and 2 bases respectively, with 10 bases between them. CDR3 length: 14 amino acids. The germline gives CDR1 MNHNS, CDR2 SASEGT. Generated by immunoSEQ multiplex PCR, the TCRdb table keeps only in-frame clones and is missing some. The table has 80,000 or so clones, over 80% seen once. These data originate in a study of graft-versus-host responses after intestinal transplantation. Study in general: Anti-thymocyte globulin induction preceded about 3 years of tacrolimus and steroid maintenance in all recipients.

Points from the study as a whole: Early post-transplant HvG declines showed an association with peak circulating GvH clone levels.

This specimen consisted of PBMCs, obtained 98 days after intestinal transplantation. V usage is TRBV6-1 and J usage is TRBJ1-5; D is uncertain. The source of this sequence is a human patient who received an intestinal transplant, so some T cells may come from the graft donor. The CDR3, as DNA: TGTGCCAGCAGTTGGGCCCAGGGCAATCAGCCCCAGCATTTT. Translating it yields CASSWAQGNQPQHF.